The 15 T cell receptor beta chains given below trace back to one sample, sequenced in a study of Ad26.COV2.S vaccination and SARS-CoV-2 variants. The table came from immunoSEQ multiplex PCR; TCRdb's copy has only in-frame clones and leaves some out. The repertoire holds about 350,000 clones, with 70% to 90% as singletons. Treatment meaning: roughly 19 received Ad26.COV2.S at low or high dose, single or two shots; 5 received placebo; per-sample allocation not given. Specimens were obtained on day 63 following the first vaccine or placebo injection. Sequencing was performed on peripheral blood, taken in a trial of Ad26.COV2.S vaccine versus placebo. These receptors were obtained from a person aged 18-65 years who received the Ad26.COV2.S COVID-19 vaccine or a placebo.

The rearrangement links TRBV6-5 to TRBJ2-7; either TRBD1 or TRBD2 may fit D (5 bases each). The V gene's germline CDR1 is MNHEY and CDR2 SVGAGI. Trimming took 0 bases from V and 10 from J, leaving 13 bases between them. The CDR3 sequence is 13 residues long. CDR3 protein: CASSYSRDGLQYF. DNA for the CDR3: TGTGCCAGCAGTTACTCCCGGGACGGCCTCCAGTACTTC.

CDR3: CASSGSRMNTEAFF. DNA of the CDR3: TGCGCCAGCAGCGGAAGCAGGATGAACACTGAAGCTTTCTTT. The J gene is TRBJ1-1, the V gene TRBV5-1; unclear D gene. The germline V and J ends were trimmed by 4 bases and 0 bases, with 10 bases remaining between them. The CDR3 runs 14 residues. Per the germline V gene, CDR1 is SGHRS and CDR2 is YFSETQ.

The chain recombines TRBV3-1 (or the pseudogene TRBV3-2) with TRBJ2-5; 7 bases are shared with TRBD2. The CDR3 is 14 residues long. Trimming removed 4 bases from V and 4 bases from J; junction bases left unmatched: 6. Looked up from germline, CDR1 is LGHDT and CDR2 is YNNKEL (reference sequence). DNA of the CDR3: TGTGCCAGCAGCCCGAAGTGCGGGAGAGAGACCCAGTACTTC. It is translated as CASSPKCGRETQYF.

This sequence joins TRBV7-2 and TRBJ2-5, with 8 bases matching TRBD1. The CDR3 is made up of 13 amino acids. The V and J ends lost 3 bases and 7 bases, in that order; junction bases with no gene match: 4. Germline V CDR1 and CDR2: SGHTA, FQGNSA. The CDR3: CASSLDRVRTQYF. In DNA, the CDR3 is TGTGCCAGCAGCTTGGACAGGGTGCGGACCCAGTACTTC.

The J gene is TRBJ2-1, the V gene TRBV19; no reliable D call. The ends were cut back, 0 bases at V and 15 bases at J, with 15 bases in the middle. From germline, CDR1 is LNHDA and CDR2 SQIVND (reference sequence). This CDR3 spans 13 amino acids. CDR3 DNA: TGTGCCAGTAGTATAGATGCCAGGCCGCCTTTGTTCTTC. This codes for CASSIDARPPLFF.

The V gene is TRBV5-5, the J gene TRBJ2-2; the match to TRBD2 covers 14 bases. Per germline, CDR1 SGHKS and CDR2 YYEKEE (reference sequence). There are 16 residues in the CDR3. The junction had 5 bases not matched to a gene; V was cut back by 4 bases and J by 6 bases. CDR3 DNA: TGTGCCAGCAGCCTGGGACTAGCGGGAGCAGCCGGGGAGCTGTTTTTT. It encodes CASSLGLAGAAGELFF.

V is TRBV27 and J is TRBJ2-1, with 10 bases aligning to TRBD2. Germline V gives CDR1 MNHEY, CDR2 SMNVEV (reference sequence). V lost 5 bases, J lost 8 bases, and 6 bases stayed unmatched. The CDR3 runs 14 residues. The DNA of the CDR3 is TGTGCCAGCAGTCAGCGGGAGGGTGGGGATGAGCAGTTCTTC. Protein product: CASSQREGGDEQFF.

This clone was counted once. The genes are TRBV28 and TRBJ1-1; D uncertain. Germline CDR1 and CDR2: MDHEN and SYDVKM. The CDR3 is 16 amino acids. The V end lost 0 bases, the J end lost 3 bases, and 14 bases lay between the germline ends. The CDR3 bases are TGTGCCAGCAGTTTATGGATCCCCCGGGCTGACACTGAAGCTTTCTTT. This gives the protein CASSLWIPRADTEAFF.

The chain links TRBV19 to TRBJ1-6, with D possibly TRBD1 on 5 matching bases. In germline, CDR1 is LNHDA, CDR2 SQIVND (reference sequence). CDR3 length equals 17 residues. Trimming shortened V by 4 bases and J by 9 bases, and 22 bases separated the two germline ends. The CDR3 coding sequence is TGTGCCAGTAGTAACCGGGACCCCCAACGGAGGGGTTCACCCCTCCACTTT. Its protein product is CASSNRDPQRRGSPLHF.

This chain uses TRBV5-8 with TRBJ2-3, with D possibly being TRBD1 (6 bases). V gave up 1 base and J gave up 1 base, with 13 bases separating them. The germline gives CDR1 SGHTS, CDR2 YDEGEE. The CDR3 is made up of 16 amino acids. The CDR3 here is CASSLILQGGTDTQYF. For the CDR3, the DNA is TGTGCCAGCAGCTTGATTTTACAGGGAGGCACAGATACGCAGTATTTT.

This chain uses TRBV2 with TRBJ2-3, with 10 bases matching TRBD1. The ends lost 5 bases at V and 3 bases at J; junction bases unmatched: 5. The CDR3 loop spans 15 amino acids. The V gene's germline CDR1 is SNHLY and CDR2 FYNNEI. CDR3 amino acids: CASSNRQGATDTQYF. The CDR3 DNA reads as TGTGCCAGCAGTAACAGACAGGGGGCGACAGATACGCAGTATTTT.

This clone came up once. This chain links TRBV7-8 with TRBJ1-1; TRBD1 is a possible D gene (5 bases). From germline, CDR1 is SGHVS and CDR2 FQNEAQ. V was cut by 4 bases and J by 1 base, with 10 bases left in between. The CDR3 runs to 14 residues. In DNA, the CDR3 is TGTGCCAGCAGCTCCTTAACAGGGAACACTGAAGCTTTCTTT. It codes for CASSSLTGNTEAFF.

The rearrangement links TRBV7-9 to TRBJ2-3, with TRBD1 matching over 9 bases. Germline loops: CDR1 SEHNR, CDR2 FQNEAQ (reference sequence). J lost 5 bases, V lost 5 bases, and 8 bases had no gene match. The CDR3 spans 15 residues. CDR3 in amino acids: CASSPGDRVKDTQYF. CDR3 coding DNA: TGTGCCAGCAGCCCGGGGGACAGGGTGAAAGATACGCAGTATTTT.

This rearrangement joins TRBV27 to TRBJ2-3; 10 nucleotides line up with TRBD1. Germline CDR1 reads MNHEY; CDR2 reads SMNVEV (reference sequence). This CDR3 contains 17 residues. V lost 0 bases to trimming and J lost 6 bases; unmatched junction nucleotides: 9. DNA of the CDR3: TGTGCCAGCAGTTTATCCCCTCCGGGACAGGGGATCGATACGCAGTATTTT. This codes for CASSLSPPGQGIDTQYF.

The J gene is TRBJ1-1, the V gene TRBV27; 7 nucleotides align to TRBD1. Germline V gives CDR1 MNHEY, CDR2 SMNVEV (reference sequence). This CDR3 is built from 17 residues. V gave up 4 bases and J gave up 7 bases; unmatched junction bases: 18. The CDR3 loop is CASSSLFPDRVSREAFF. The CDR3 DNA sequence: TGTGCCAGCAGTTCCCTGTTTCCCGACAGGGTAAGTCGTGAAGCTTTCTTT.